Listed below are T cell receptor beta chains from one sample, sequenced in a study of OX40 agonist ivuxolimab in advanced cancers. Assay used: immunoSEQ multiplex PCR; TCRdb lists only in-frame clones, some missing. The sample carries over 65,000 clones, roughly 90% recorded once. Material: CD4+ or CD8+ T cells sorted from blood, obtained in a trial of the OX40 agonist ivuxolimab. All receptors derive from an adult with an advanced solid tumor such as melanoma, head and neck, liver or kidney cancer. The CDR3 runs from the conserved cysteine through the conserved F or W. Each record gives: D gene, J gene, clone size, V gene, CDR3 DNA, CDR3 protein. The D gene is left open where the match is weak. A row's size may be missing; if present it is once, few, many or a size class.

D gene: TRBD2
J gene: TRBJ2-7
clone size: NA
V gene: TRBV28
CDR3 DNA: TGTGCCAGCAGGCGGGGGGGCCTTTACGAGCAGTACTTC
CDR3 protein: CASRRGGLYEQYF

D gene: NA
J gene: TRBJ2-7
clone size: NA
V gene: TRBV4-3
CDR3 DNA: TGCGCCAGCAGCCAAGATCAGGCAGCCTACGAGCAGTACTTC
CDR3 protein: CASSQDQAAYEQYF

D gene: TRBD1
J gene: TRBJ2-2
clone size: NA
V gene: TRBV6-6
CDR3 DNA: TGTGCCAGCAGTATTCGACAGGGAGACGGGGAGCTGTTTTTT
CDR3 protein: CASSIRQGDGELFF

D gene: TRBD2
J gene: TRBJ2-1
clone size: NA
V gene: TRBV2
CDR3 DNA: TGTGCCAGCAGTGAAGCTCTGTGGCGGGAGGGCTACGATGAGCAGTTCTTC
CDR3 protein: CASSEALWREGYDEQFF

D gene: NA
J gene: TRBJ2-3
clone size: NA
V gene: TRBV18
CDR3 DNA: TGTGCCAGCTCACCCCCCAGCACAGATACGCAGTATTTT
CDR3 protein: CASSPPSTDTQYF

D gene: TRBD1
J gene: TRBJ2-4
clone size: NA
V gene: TRBV18
CDR3 DNA: TGTGCCAGCTCACACCCGGACAGGGGGCTAAACATTCAGTACTTC
CDR3 protein: CASSHPDRGLNIQYF

D gene: NA
J gene: TRBJ2-5
clone size: NA
V gene: TRBV6-5
CDR3 DNA: TGTGCCAGCAGTTACACGACGGGGCGGGAAGAGACCCAGTACTTC
CDR3 protein: CASSYTTGREETQYF

D gene: TRBD1
J gene: TRBJ1-3
clone size: NA
V gene: TRBV19
CDR3 DNA: TGTGCCAGTACCCCAGGGGGCACTGGAAACACCATATATTTT
CDR3 protein: CASTPGGTGNTIYF

D gene: TRBD2
J gene: TRBJ2-7
clone size: NA
V gene: TRBV5-1
CDR3 DNA: TGCGCCAGCAGCTTGGAAACTAGCGGGAGGCCCTACGAGCAGTACTTC
CDR3 protein: CASSLETSGRPYEQYF

D gene: TRBD2
J gene: TRBJ2-3
clone size: NA
V gene: TRBV19
CDR3 DNA: TGTGCCAGTAGTATCATAGCGGGAGCGGGCACAGATACGCAGTATTTT
CDR3 protein: CASSIIAGAGTDTQYF

D gene: NA
J gene: TRBJ2-2
clone size: NA
V gene: TRBV7-2
CDR3 DNA: TGTGCCAGCAGCTGGATTGCGCCGGGGACGGTTCCGAACACCGGGGAGCTGTTTTTT
CDR3 protein: CASSWIAPGTVPNTGELFF

D gene: NA
J gene: TRBJ2-1
clone size: NA
V gene: TRBV11-3
CDR3 DNA: TGTGCCAGCAGCTTAGGGCCGGAGCAGTTCTTC
CDR3 protein: CASSLGPEQFF

D gene: TRBD2
J gene: TRBJ2-1
clone size: once
V gene: TRBV4-1
CDR3 DNA: TGCGCCAGCAGAAACCCCGGAAGGACTAGCGGGATGCGAGAGCAGTTCTTC
CDR3 protein: CASRNPGRTSGMREQFF

D gene: NA
J gene: TRBJ1-4
clone size: once
V gene: TRBV5-5
CDR3 DNA: TGTGCCAGCAGCTTTAGGGAAGGGGTTCCTAATGAAAAACTGTTTTTT
CDR3 protein: CASSFREGVPNEKLFF

D gene: TRBD1
J gene: TRBJ1-3
clone size: NA
V gene: TRBV27
CDR3 DNA: TGTGCCAGCAGTAGCAGGGGGCTTGGAAACACCATATATTTT
CDR3 protein: CASSSRGLGNTIYF

D gene: NA
J gene: TRBJ2-3
clone size: NA
V gene: TRBV18
CDR3 DNA: TGTGCCAGCTCACCCGTTTCGACCGCTAGCGTCACAGATACGCAGTATTTT
CDR3 protein: CASSPVSTASVTDTQYF

D gene: TRBD2
J gene: TRBJ2-3
clone size: NA
V gene: TRBV2
CDR3 DNA: TGTGCCAGCAGCCCGGGACTAGCGGGAGAAGCAGATACGCAGTATTTT
CDR3 protein: CASSPGLAGEADTQYF

D gene: NA
J gene: TRBJ2-1
clone size: NA
V gene: TRBV12-1
CDR3 DNA: TGTGCCAGCAGCTTTGAAGGGACTAGCGGGAGGAGGGGCCCCAATGAGCAGTTCTTC
CDR3 protein: CASSFEGTSGRRGPNEQFF

D gene: TRBD2
J gene: TRBJ2-5
clone size: NA
V gene: TRBV4-2
CDR3 DNA: TGTGCCAGCAGCCAAGATAGTTCCCTAGCGGGAGGATTGACCCAGTACTTC
CDR3 protein: CASSQDSSLAGGLTQYF

D gene: NA
J gene: TRBJ1-1
clone size: NA
V gene: TRBV4-2
CDR3 DNA: TGTGCCAGCAGCCAAGAACCCGAGGGGTTGGTAGGTGGCCACTTT
CDR3 protein: CASSQEPEGLVGGHF

D gene: TRBD1
J gene: TRBJ2-3
clone size: NA
V gene: TRBV11-2
CDR3 DNA: TGTGCCAGCAGCTCCTTCAGGGGGCCGGCAGATACGCAGTATTTT
CDR3 protein: CASSSFRGPADTQYF

D gene: NA
J gene: TRBJ1-1
clone size: NA
V gene: TRBV4-1
CDR3 DNA: TGCGCCAGCAGCCAAGTGTGGGAAAACACTGAAGCTTTCTTT
CDR3 protein: CASSQVWENTEAFF

D gene: NA
J gene: TRBJ2-6
clone size: NA
V gene: TRBV1
CDR3 DNA: TGCACCAGCAGGGTTATGCGTGAAAGTCGGGCCAACGTCCTGACTTTC
CDR3 protein: CTSRVMRESRANVLTF

D gene: TRBD1
J gene: TRBJ1-1
clone size: NA
V gene: TRBV11-2
CDR3 DNA: TGTGCCAGCAGCTTGGGACAGGACACTGAAGCTTTCTTT
CDR3 protein: CASSLGQDTEAFF

D gene: NA
J gene: TRBJ2-1
clone size: NA
V gene: TRBV2
CDR3 DNA: TGTGCCAGCAGTGTGGACCGATTGGTAGAGCAGTTCTTC
CDR3 protein: CASSVDRLVEQFF

D gene: NA
J gene: TRBJ2-5
clone size: NA
V gene: TRBV7-7
CDR3 DNA: TGTGCTAGCAGCTTGGGTTGGGGTACGGAGACCCAGTACTTC
CDR3 protein: CASSLGWGTETQYF

D gene: NA
J gene: TRBJ2-1
clone size: NA
V gene: TRBV2
CDR3 DNA: TGTGCCAGCAGTGATTCTGGGGCGCTTGAGCAGTTCTTC
CDR3 protein: CASSDSGALEQFF

D gene: TRBD2
J gene: TRBJ2-2
clone size: NA
V gene: TRBV7-8
CDR3 DNA: TGTGCCAGCAGGGGACTAGCCACCGGGGAGCTGTTTTTT
CDR3 protein: CASRGLATGELFF

D gene: NA
J gene: TRBJ1-1
clone size: NA
V gene: TRBV21-1
CDR3 DNA: TGTGCCAGCAGCACTAAGGGCCAAGGGGCGAAGGGATGGACTGAAGCTTTCTTT
CDR3 protein: CASSTKGQGAKGWTEAFF

D gene: TRBD1
J gene: TRBJ2-5
clone size: NA
V gene: TRBV11-2
CDR3 DNA: TGTGCCAGCAGCTCAGGGACAGCCCAAGAGACCCAGTACTTC
CDR3 protein: CASSSGTAQETQYF

D gene: NA
J gene: TRBJ2-1
clone size: NA
V gene: TRBV29-1
CDR3 DNA: TGCAGCGTTGACGGGCGGAGATCCTACAATGAGCAGTTCTTC
CDR3 protein: CSVDGRRSYNEQFF

D gene: NA
J gene: TRBJ2-7
clone size: NA
V gene: TRBV6-5
CDR3 DNA: TGTGCCAGCAGTTACTCCGAGGGTTCCGAGCAGTACTTC
CDR3 protein: CASSYSEGSEQYF

D gene: TRBD1
J gene: TRBJ2-3
clone size: once
V gene: TRBV11-3
CDR3 DNA: TGTGCCAGCAGCTTAGTGTCCTGGGGACAGGGACATTCGGGGACAGATACGCAGTATTTT
CDR3 protein: CASSLVSWGQGHSGTDTQYF

D gene: TRBD1
J gene: TRBJ2-7
clone size: NA
V gene: TRBV30
CDR3 DNA: TGTGCCTGGAGTCCCGGGACAGGGGGGTCGTACGAGCAGTACTTC
CDR3 protein: CAWSPGTGGSYEQYF

D gene: NA
J gene: TRBJ2-5
clone size: NA
V gene: TRBV7-3
CDR3 DNA: TGTGCCAGCAGCTTAACAGACCAAGAGACCCAGTACTTC
CDR3 protein: CASSLTDQETQYF

D gene: NA
J gene: TRBJ1-1
clone size: once
V gene: TRBV19
CDR3 DNA: TGTGCCAGTAGTATGGGTGGGGGGGCGAGGACTGAAGCTTTCTTT
CDR3 protein: CASSMGGGARTEAFF

D gene: TRBD2
J gene: TRBJ2-3
clone size: once
V gene: TRBV12-5
CDR3 DNA: TGTGCTAGTGGTTTGGCACGGGGACTAGCGGGTGGTGTTGGCACAGATACGCAGTATTTT
CDR3 protein: CASGLARGLAGGVGTDTQYF

D gene: TRBD2
J gene: TRBJ2-5
clone size: NA
V gene: TRBV25-1
CDR3 DNA: TGTGCCAGCAGTGATAGCGGGAGTGGTCGTAGGGAGACCCAGTACTTC
CDR3 protein: CASSDSGSGRRETQYF

D gene: TRBD2
J gene: TRBJ2-5
clone size: NA
V gene: TRBV4-3
CDR3 DNA: TGCGCCAGCAGCCAAGATCGGTTAGCGGGAGGCGCGGGAGAGACCCAGTACTTC
CDR3 protein: CASSQDRLAGGAGETQYF

D gene: TRBD1
J gene: TRBJ1-5
clone size: NA
V gene: TRBV2
CDR3 DNA: TGTGCCAGCAGTCCCGGACAGGCGAGAGGGCATCAGCCCCAGCATTTT
CDR3 protein: CASSPGQARGHQPQHF

D gene: NA
J gene: TRBJ1-4
clone size: NA
V gene: TRBV9
CDR3 DNA: TGTGCCAGCAGCGTAGGAGCCCGGACAGCAACTAATGAAAAACTGTTTTTT
CDR3 protein: CASSVGARTATNEKLFF

D gene: NA
J gene: TRBJ2-5
clone size: NA
V gene: TRBV5-6
CDR3 DNA: TGTGCCAGCAGCTTGGAAAAGACCCAGTACTTC
CDR3 protein: CASSLEKTQYF

D gene: NA
J gene: TRBJ2-1
clone size: NA
V gene: TRBV18
CDR3 DNA: TGTGCCAGCTCATCCACTTTTCTAGCCGGCGGGAATGAGCAGTTCTTC
CDR3 protein: CASSSTFLAGGNEQFF

D gene: NA
J gene: TRBJ2-7
clone size: NA
V gene: TRBV11-1
CDR3 DNA: TGTGCCAGCAGCTTATCGTCGGACGCCGAGCAGTACTTC
CDR3 protein: CASSLSSDAEQYF

D gene: NA
J gene: TRBJ2-1
clone size: NA
V gene: TRBV5-4
CDR3 DNA: TGTGCCAGCAGCCTCAGCCTGGTAGCGGCCTACAATGAGCAGTTCTTC
CDR3 protein: CASSLSLVAAYNEQFF